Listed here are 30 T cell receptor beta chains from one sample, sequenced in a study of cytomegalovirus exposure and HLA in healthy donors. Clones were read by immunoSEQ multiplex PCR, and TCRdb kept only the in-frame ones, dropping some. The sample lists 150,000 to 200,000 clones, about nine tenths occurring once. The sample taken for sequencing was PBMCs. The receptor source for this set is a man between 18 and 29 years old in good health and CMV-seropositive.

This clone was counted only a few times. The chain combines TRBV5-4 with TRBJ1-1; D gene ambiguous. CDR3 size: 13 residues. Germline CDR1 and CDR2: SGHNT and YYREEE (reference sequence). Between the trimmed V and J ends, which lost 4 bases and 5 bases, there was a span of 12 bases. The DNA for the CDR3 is TGTGCCAGCAGCCTGCCCGGTCCAACTGAAGCTTTCTTT. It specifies CASSLPGPTEAFF.

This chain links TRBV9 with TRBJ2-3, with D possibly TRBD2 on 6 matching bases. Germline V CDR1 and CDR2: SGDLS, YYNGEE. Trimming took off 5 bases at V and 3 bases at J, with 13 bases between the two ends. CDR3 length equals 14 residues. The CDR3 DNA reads TGTGCCAGCAGTGCGGGGTGGATTACAGATACGCAGTATTTT. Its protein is CASSAGWITDTQYF.

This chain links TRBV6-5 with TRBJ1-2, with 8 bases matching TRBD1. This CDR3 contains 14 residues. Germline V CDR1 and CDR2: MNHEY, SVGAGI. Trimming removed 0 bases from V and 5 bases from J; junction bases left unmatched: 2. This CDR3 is CASSYSRTGYGYTF. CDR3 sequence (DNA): TGTGCCAGCAGTTACTCTAGGACAGGGTATGGCTACACCTTC.

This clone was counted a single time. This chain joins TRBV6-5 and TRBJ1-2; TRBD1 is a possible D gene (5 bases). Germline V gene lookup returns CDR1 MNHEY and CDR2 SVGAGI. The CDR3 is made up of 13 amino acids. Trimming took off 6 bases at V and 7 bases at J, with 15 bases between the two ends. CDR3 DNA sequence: TGTGCCAGCAGCTGGGGCCCCCGGGCTGGCTACACCTTC. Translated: CASSWGPRAGYTF.

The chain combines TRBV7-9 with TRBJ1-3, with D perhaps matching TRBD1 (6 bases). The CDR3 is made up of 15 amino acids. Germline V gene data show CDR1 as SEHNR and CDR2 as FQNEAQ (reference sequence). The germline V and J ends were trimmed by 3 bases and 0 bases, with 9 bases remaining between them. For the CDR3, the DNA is TGTGCCAGCAGCTTCTACAGGGACTCTGGAAACACCATATATTTT. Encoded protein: CASSFYRDSGNTIYF.

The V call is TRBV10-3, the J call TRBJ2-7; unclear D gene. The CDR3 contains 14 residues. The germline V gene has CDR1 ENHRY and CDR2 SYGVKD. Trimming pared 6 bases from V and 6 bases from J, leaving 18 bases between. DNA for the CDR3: TGTGCCATCAGCCTACAGTCTGGCCTTTCCGAGCAGTACTTC. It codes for CAISLQSGLSEQYF.

CDR3 DNA: TGTGCCATTCAGGGGAACTATGGCTACACCTTC. Translating gives CAIQGNYGYTF. The chain employs TRBV10-3 and TRBJ1-2, with D maybe TRBD1 (6 bases). Deletions cut 9 bases from V and 2 bases from J, with 7 bases between. The CDR3 is 11 amino acids. Germline CDR1 ENHRY, CDR2 SYGVKD.

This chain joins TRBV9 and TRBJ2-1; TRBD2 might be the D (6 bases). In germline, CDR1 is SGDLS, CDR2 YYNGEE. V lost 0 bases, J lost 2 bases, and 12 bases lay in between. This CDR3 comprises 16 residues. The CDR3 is CASSVEAGIPYNEQFF. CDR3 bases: TGTGCCAGCAGCGTAGAGGCGGGGATACCCTACAATGAGCAGTTCTTC.

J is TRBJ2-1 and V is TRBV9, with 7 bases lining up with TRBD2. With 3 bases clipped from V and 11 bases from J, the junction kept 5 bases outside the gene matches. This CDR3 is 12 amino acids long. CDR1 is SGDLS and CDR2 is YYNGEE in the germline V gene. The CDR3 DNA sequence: TGTGCCAGCAGCGCGGGGGGTCTGAAGCAGTTCTTC. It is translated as CASSAGGLKQFF.

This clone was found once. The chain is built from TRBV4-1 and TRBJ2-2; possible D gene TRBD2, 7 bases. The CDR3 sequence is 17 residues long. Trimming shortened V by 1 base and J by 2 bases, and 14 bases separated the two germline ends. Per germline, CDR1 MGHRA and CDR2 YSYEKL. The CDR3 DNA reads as TGCGCCAGCAGCCAAGCCCCGCGGGGGACAAACACCGGGGAGCTGTTTTTT. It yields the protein CASSQAPRGTNTGELFF.

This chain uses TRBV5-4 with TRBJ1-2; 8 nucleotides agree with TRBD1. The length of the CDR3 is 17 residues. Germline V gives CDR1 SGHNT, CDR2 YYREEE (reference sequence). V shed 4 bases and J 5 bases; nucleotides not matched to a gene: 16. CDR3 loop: CASSKRTGRRLGYGYTF. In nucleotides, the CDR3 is TGTGCCAGCAGCAAACGGACAGGGAGAAGGCTGGGTTATGGCTACACCTTC.

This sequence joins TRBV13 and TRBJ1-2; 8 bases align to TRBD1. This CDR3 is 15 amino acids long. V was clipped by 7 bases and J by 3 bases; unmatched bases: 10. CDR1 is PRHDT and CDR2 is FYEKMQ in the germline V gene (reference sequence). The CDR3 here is CASTPQGQVYYGYTF. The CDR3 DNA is TGTGCCAGCACCCCACAGGGACAGGTGTACTATGGCTACACCTTC.

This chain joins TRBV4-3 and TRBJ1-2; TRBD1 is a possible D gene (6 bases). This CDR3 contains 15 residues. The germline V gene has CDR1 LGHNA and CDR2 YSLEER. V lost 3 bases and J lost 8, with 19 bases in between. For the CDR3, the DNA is TGCGCCAGCAGCCAGGATCCGGGACAAAGAGGGGGCTACACCTTC. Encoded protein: CASSQDPGQRGGYTF.

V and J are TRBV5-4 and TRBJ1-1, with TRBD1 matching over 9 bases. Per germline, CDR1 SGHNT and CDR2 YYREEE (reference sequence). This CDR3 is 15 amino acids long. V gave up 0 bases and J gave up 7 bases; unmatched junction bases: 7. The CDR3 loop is CASSLEGDRVDEAFF. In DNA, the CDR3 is TGTGCCAGCAGCTTGGAGGGGGACAGGGTTGATGAAGCTTTCTTT.

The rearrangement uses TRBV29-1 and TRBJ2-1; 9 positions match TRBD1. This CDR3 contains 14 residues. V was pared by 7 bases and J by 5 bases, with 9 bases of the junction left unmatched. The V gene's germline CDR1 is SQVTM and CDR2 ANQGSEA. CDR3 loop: CSAGGTGFDNEQFF. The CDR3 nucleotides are TGCAGCGCCGGAGGGACAGGGTTCGACAATGAGCAGTTCTTC.

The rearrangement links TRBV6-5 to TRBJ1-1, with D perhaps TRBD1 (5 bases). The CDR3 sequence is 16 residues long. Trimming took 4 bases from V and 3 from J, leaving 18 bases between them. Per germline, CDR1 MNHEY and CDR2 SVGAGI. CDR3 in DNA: TGTGCCAGCAGTTCCCCTGTGACGGCGGGGGACACTGAAGCTTTCTTT. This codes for CASSSPVTAGDTEAFF.

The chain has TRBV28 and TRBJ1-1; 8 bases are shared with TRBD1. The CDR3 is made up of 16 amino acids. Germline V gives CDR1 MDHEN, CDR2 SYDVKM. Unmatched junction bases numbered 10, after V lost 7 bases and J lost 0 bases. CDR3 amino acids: CASTPRDRNMNTEAFF. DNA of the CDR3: TGTGCCAGCACCCCCCGGGACAGGAATATGAACACTGAAGCTTTCTTT.

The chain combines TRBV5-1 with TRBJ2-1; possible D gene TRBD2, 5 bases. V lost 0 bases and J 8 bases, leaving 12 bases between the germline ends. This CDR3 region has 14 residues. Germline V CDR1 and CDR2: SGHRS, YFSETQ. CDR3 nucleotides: TGCGCCAGCAGCTTGGCCGCTAGCTTGTATGAGCAGTTCTTC. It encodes CASSLAASLYEQFF.

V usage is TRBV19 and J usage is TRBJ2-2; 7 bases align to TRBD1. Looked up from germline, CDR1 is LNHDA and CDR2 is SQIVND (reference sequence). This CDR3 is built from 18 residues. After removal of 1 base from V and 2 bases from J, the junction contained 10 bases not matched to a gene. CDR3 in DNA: TGTGCCAGTAGTATAGGGAACAGGGGCTACCTTAACACCGGGGAGCTGTTTTTT. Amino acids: CASSIGNRGYLNTGELFF.

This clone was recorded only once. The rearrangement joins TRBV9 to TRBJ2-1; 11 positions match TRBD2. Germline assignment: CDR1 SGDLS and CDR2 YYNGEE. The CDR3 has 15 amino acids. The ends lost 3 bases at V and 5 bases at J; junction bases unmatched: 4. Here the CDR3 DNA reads TGTGCCAGCAGCGCCGGGACTAGCGGAAACAATGAGCAGTTCTTC. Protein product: CASSAGTSGNNEQFF.

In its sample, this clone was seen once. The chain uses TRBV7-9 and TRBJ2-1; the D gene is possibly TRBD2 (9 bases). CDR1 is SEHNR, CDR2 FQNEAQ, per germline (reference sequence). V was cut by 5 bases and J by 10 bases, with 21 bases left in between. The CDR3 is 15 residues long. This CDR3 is CASSLIQGAGGEQFF. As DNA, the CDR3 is TGTGCCAGCAGCCTAATCCAGGGGGCGGGGGGGGAGCAGTTCTTC.

CDR3 sequence (DNA): TGTGCCAGCAGCGTAGGGACTAAAAATGAAAAACTGTTTTTT. It encodes CASSVGTKNEKLFF. The chain couples TRBV9 to TRBJ1-4; no reliable D call. This CDR3 has 14 amino acids. CDR1 and CDR2 (germline): SGDLS, YYNGEE. The V end lost 0 bases, the J end lost 5 bases, and 8 bases lay between the germline ends.

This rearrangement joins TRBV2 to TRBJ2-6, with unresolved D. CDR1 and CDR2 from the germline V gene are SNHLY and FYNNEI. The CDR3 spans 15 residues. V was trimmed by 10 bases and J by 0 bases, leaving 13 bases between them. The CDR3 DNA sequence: TGTGCCATCCTGAGGAGCAACTCTGGGGCCAACGTCCTGACTTTC. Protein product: CAILRSNSGANVLTF.

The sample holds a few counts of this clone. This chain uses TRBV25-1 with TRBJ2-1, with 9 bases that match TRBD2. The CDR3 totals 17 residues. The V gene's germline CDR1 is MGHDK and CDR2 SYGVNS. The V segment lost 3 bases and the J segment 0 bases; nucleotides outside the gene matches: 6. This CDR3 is CASSESSGRGSYNEQFF. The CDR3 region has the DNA TGTGCCAGCAGTGAGAGTAGCGGGAGAGGCTCCTACAATGAGCAGTTCTTC.

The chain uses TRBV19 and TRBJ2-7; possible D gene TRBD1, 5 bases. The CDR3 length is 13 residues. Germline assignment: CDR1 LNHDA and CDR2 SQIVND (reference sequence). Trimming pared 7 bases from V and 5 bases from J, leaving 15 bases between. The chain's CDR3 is CASKTQDKDEQYF. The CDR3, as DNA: TGTGCCAGTAAAACACAGGACAAGGACGAGCAGTACTTC.

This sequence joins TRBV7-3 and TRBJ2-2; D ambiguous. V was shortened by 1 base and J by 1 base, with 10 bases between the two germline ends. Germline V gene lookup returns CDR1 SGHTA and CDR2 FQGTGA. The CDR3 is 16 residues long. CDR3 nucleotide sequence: TGTGCCAGCAGCTTAAGAACAGTACAGAACACCGGGGAGCTGTTTTTT. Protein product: CASSLRTVQNTGELFF.

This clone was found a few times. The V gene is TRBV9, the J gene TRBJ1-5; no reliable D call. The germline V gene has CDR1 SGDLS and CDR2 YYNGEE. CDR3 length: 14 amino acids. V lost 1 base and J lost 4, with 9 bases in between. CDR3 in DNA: TGTGCCAGCAGCGTATCTCCTAGGAATCAGCCCCAGCATTTT. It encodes CASSVSPRNQPQHF.

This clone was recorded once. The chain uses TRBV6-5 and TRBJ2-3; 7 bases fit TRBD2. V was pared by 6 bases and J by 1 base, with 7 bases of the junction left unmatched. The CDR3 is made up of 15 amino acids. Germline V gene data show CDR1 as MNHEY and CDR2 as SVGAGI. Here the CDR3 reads CASSSLAFGTDTQYF. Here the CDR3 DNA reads TGTGCCAGCAGCTCACTAGCGTTCGGCACAGATACGCAGTATTTT.

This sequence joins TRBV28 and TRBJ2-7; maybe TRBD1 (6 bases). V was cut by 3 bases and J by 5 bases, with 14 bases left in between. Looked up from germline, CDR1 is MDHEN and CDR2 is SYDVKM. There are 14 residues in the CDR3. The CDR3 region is CASSFEGQHDEQYF. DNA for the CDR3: TGTGCCAGCAGTTTCGAGGGACAACACGACGAGCAGTACTTC.

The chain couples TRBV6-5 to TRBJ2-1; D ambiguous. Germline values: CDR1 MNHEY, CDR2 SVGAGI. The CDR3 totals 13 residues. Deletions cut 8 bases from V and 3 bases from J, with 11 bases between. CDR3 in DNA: TGTGCCAGCTCATCGGTTTTCTACAATGAGCAGTTCTTC. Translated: CASSSVFYNEQFF.